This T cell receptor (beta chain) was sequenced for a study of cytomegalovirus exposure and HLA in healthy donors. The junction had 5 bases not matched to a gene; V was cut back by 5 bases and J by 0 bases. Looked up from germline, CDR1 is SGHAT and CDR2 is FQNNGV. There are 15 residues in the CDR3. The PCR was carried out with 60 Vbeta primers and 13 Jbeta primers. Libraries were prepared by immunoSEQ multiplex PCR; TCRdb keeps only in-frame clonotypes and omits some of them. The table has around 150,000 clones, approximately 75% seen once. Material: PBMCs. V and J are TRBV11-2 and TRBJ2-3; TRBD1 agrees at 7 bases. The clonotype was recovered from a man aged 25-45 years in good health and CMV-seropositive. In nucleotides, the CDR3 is TGTGCCAGCAGCGCCCCGGGACAGAGCACAGATACGCAGTATTTT. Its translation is CASSAPGQSTDTQYF.